One and the same sample provided the 9 T cell receptor beta chains below, sequenced in a study of low-dose radiotherapy and immunotherapy resistance in tumors. Alpha and beta chains were covered, as first-strand cDNA relied on TRAV- and TRBV-specific primers. TCR amplification ran approximately 20 PCR cycles using constant-region and V-primer adapter primers. TCRdb processed the reads anew with MiXCR; each CDR3 protein has one entry. The sample lists approximately 45,000 distinct CDR3 sequences, less than 30% occurring once. Time point noted: after trial treatment. As to treatment: LDRT plus nivolumab, ipilimumab, low-dose cyclophosphamide and aspirin (RACIN trial). Here the sequenced sample was PBMCs, taken after low-dose radiotherapy plus immunotherapy. These TCRs come from a male donor with prostate cancer.

In its sample, this clonotype was seen many times. The rearrangement uses TRBV24-1 and TRBJ1-5; D is ambiguous. In germline, CDR1 is KGHDR, CDR2 SFDVKD. CDR3 length: 16 residues. Trimming took 1 base from V and 4 from J, leaving 13 bases between them. CDR3 residues: CATSDLVIPFNQPQHF. The CDR3 nucleotides read TGTGCCACCAGTGATTTAGTAATCCCATTTAATCAGCCCCAGCATTTT.

This clonotype was found many times. V gene TRBV10-3 combines with J gene TRBJ2-5, with D tentatively TRBD1 or TRBD2 (5 bases each). The V gene's germline CDR1 is ENHRY and CDR2 SYGVKD. V was shortened by 10 bases and J by 5 bases, with 17 bases between the two germline ends. This CDR3 has 13 amino acids. CDR3 bases: TGTGCCAGCCAGATGGGGACCCGGGAGACCCAGTACTTC. Amino acid sequence: CASQMGTRETQYF.

A word on this clonotype: A read error may produce the germline difference seen at one junction end. This chain joins TRBV5-1 and TRBJ1-4; D is unclear. Germline V lookup: CDR1 SGHRS, CDR2 YFSETQ. The CDR3 totals 15 residues. The CDR3 protein is CACSSAGTSNEKLFF. Written as DNA, the CDR3 is TGCGCCTGCAGCTCGGCGGGCACAAGTAATGAAAAACTGTTTTTT.

Note on this clonotype: One base separates it from a far larger clone, so it is likely a read error. V gene TRBV15 combines with J gene TRBJ2-7, with D possibly TRBD2 on 6 matching bases. The V end was cut by 3 bases, the J end by 7 bases, with 13 bases between. The CDR3 sequence is 13 residues long. CDR1 LNHNV and CDR2 YYDKDF come from the germline V gene (reference sequence). In nucleotides, the CDR3 is TGTGCCACCAGCAGCCAGGTGGGGGGTGAGCAGTACTTC. This translates into CATSSQVGGEQYF. Based on the CDR3 plus reference TRBV15 and TRBJ2-7, the full variable domain is DAMVIQNPRYQVTQFGKPVTLSCSQTLNHNVMYWYQQKSSQAPKLLFHYYDKDFNNEADTPDNFQSRRPNTSFCFLDIRSPGLGDTAMYLCATSSQVGGEQYFGPGTRLTVT.

This clonotype was counted ten times or more. This rearrangement joins TRBV5-1 to TRBJ1-2, with D tentatively TRBD1 (5 bases). Trimming cost V 0 bases and J 8 bases, with 14 bases left between them. Germline V CDR1 and CDR2: SGHRS, YFSETQ. The length of the CDR3 is 14 residues. CDR3 amino acids: CASSLVGREDGYTF. CDR3 sequence (DNA): TGCGCCAGCAGCTTGGTGGGCAGGGAGGACGGCTACACCTTC.

V is TRBV5-8 and J is TRBJ1-1; unclear D gene. The V gene's germline CDR1 is SGHTS and CDR2 YDEGEE. CDR3 length: 12 residues. V gave up 6 bases and J gave up 3 bases, with 9 bases separating them. CDR3 residues: CASTMWDTEAFF. Written as DNA, the CDR3 is TGTGCCAGCACCATGTGGGACACTGAAGCTTTCTTT. Looking up the rest from reference TRBV5-8 and TRBJ1-1 gives the full variable domain: EAGVTQSPTHLIKTRGQQATLRCSPISGHTSVYWYQQALGLGLQFLLWYDEGEERNRGNFPPRFSGRQFPNYSSELNVNALELEDSALYLCASTMWDTEAFFGQGTRLTVV.

This clonotype appeared many times. V usage is TRBV18 and J usage is TRBJ2-5; 10 bases fit TRBD2. CDR1 KGHSH and CDR2 LQKENI come from the germline V gene. The CDR3 runs to 17 residues. After removal of 3 bases from V and 1 base from J, the junction contained 8 bases not matched to a gene. CDR3 DNA: TGTGCCAGCTCACCGCTGATGACTAGCGGGCTCCAAGAGACCCAGTACTTC. Amino acid sequence: CASSPLMTSGLQETQYF. Based on the CDR3 plus reference TRBV18 and TRBJ2-5, the full variable domain is NAGVMQNPRHLVRRRGQEARLRCSPMKGHSHVYWYRQLPEEGLKFMVYLQKENIIDESGMPKERFSAEFPKEGPSILRIQQVVRGDSAAYFCASSPLMTSGLQETQYFGPGTRLLVL.

This clonotype was found once. V and J are TRBV20-1 and TRBJ2-1; D is perhaps TRBD2 (5 bases). The CDR3 has 16 residues. V was pared by 0 bases and J by 10 bases, with 22 bases between. Germline CDR1 is DFQATT and CDR2 is SNEGSKA (reference sequence). As DNA, the CDR3 is TGCAGTGCTAGAGATGTGAGGTCTCCTAGTGGCGGGGAGCAGTTCTTC. This gives the protein CSARDVRSPSGGEQFF.

This chain connects TRBV15 to TRBJ2-6; 8 positions agree with TRBD1. CDR3 length: 18 amino acids. The germline V gene encodes CDR1 LNHNV and CDR2 YYDKDF (reference sequence). With 4 bases clipped from V and 0 bases from J, the junction kept 8 bases outside the gene matches. The CDR3 loop reads CATSTLQGASSGANVLTF. Here the CDR3 DNA reads TGTGCCACCAGCACACTTCAGGGGGCGAGCTCTGGGGCCAACGTCCTGACTTTC.